This paragraph covers one T cell receptor (beta chain) sequence. This sample also contains other DNA sequences that code for the same CDR3. These data come from a study of blood T cell repertoires in COVID-19. The CDR3 is 13 amino acids. The V end lost 2 bases, the J end lost 3 bases, and 8 bases lay between the germline ends. Germline CDR1 and CDR2: SGHRS and YFSETQ. Data came from immunoSEQ multiplex PCR; TCRdb stores just in-frame clones and leaves some out. The sample has under 300,000 clones, 88% seen once. The J gene is TRBJ2-5, the V gene TRBV5-1, with TRBD2 as a possible D gene (5 bases). Sequences were obtained from PBMCs or T cells enriched from blood (not recorded which). This clonotype was sampled from a woman aged 30 to 39 who had recovered from COVID-19. The CDR3 loop is CASSLGAEETQYF. Here the CDR3 DNA reads TGCGCCAGCAGCTTAGGAGCGGAAGAGACCCAGTACTTC.